What follows describes a single T cell receptor (beta chain). The V and J ends lost 3 bases and 4 bases respectively, with 22 bases between them. In germline, CDR1 is SNHLY, CDR2 FYNNEI. This CDR3 comprises 18 residues. Measured with immunoSEQ multiplex PCR; TCRdb has only the in-frame clones, and not every one. This repertoire comprises around 190,000 clones; its ten largest clones make up roughly 2%. The source of the sample is a study of control samples from healthy donors and cancer patients. Sequencing input: blood. The clonotype was recovered from a woman in her 30s in good health. The J gene is TRBJ1-3, the V gene TRBV2; possibly TRBD1 for D (5 bases). The CDR3 region has the DNA TGTGCCAGCAGTGACCTAGAGGGGACCGGGGGGTACGGAAACACCATATATTTT. It codes for CASSDLEGTGGYGNTIYF.